This T cell receptor (beta chain) was obtained from a study of blood T cell repertoires in COVID-19. In the study overall: The samples span acute and convalescent COVID-19 from the United States, Italy and Spain.

Study processing details: Nucleated cell number was recorded as an estimate derived from reference gene primer amplification. The table came from immunoSEQ multiplex PCR; TCRdb's copy has only in-frame clones and leaves some out. V, J and clone size were drawn from that table, and D and trimming were deduced from the DNA. Counted here are 250,000 to 350,000 clones, roughly 84% occurring once; the ten biggest clones make up around 1.6%. Per the germline V gene, CDR1 is LNHDA and CDR2 is SQIVND (reference sequence). Trimming pared 4 bases from V and 7 bases from J, leaving 7 bases between. There are 11 residues in the CDR3. Seattle enrolled patients during active infection and tracked them longitudinally.

The sequenced sample consisted of peripheral blood. The TCR comes from a human donor with COVID-19, enrolled during active disease. The donor label of this sample is uncertain. This chain links TRBV19 with TRBJ1-1; a possible D gene is TRBD1 (6 bases). CDR3 nucleotides: TGTGCCAGTAGTAGGACAGTTGAAGCTTTCTTT. Its translation is CASSRTVEAFF. Full variable domain (missing parts from reference TRBV19 and TRBJ1-1): DGGITQSPKYLFRKEGQNVTLSCEQNLNHDAMYWYRQDPGQGLRLIYYSQIVNDFQKGDIAEGYSVSREKKESFPLTVTSAQKNPTAFYLCASSRTVEAFFGQGTRLTVV.